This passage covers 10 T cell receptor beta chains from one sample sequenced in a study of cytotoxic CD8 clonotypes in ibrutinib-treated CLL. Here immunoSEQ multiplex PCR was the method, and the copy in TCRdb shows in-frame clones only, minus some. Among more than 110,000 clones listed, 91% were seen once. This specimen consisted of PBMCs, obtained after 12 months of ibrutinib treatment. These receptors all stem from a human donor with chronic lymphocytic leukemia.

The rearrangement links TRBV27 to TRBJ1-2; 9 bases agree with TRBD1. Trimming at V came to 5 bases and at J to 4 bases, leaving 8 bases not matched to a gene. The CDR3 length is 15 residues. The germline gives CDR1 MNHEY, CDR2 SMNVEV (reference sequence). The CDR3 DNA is TGTGCCAGCAGTAATGGGGACAGGGAGTCCTATGGCTACACCTTC. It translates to CASSNGDRESYGYTF.

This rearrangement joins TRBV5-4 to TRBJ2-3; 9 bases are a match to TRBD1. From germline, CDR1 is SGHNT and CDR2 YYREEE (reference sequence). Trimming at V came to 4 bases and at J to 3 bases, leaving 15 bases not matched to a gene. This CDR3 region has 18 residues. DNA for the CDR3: TGTGCCAGCAGCCCCTCCCCCCCCGGACAGGGGAGGACAGATACGCAGTATTTT. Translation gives CASSPSPPGQGRTDTQYF.

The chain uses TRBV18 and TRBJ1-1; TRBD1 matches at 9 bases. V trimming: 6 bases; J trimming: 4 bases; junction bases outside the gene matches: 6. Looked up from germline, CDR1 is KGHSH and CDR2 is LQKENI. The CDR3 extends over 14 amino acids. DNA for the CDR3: TGTGCCAGCTCCTGGGACAGGGTAGGCACTGAAGCTTTCTTT. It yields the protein CASSWDRVGTEAFF.

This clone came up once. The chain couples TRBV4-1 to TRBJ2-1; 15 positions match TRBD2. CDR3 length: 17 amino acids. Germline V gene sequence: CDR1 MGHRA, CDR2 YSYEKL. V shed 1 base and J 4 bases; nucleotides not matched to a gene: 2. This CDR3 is CASSQGGLAGGYNEQFF. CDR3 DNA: TGCGCCAGCAGCCAAGGCGGACTAGCGGGAGGGTACAATGAGCAGTTCTTC.

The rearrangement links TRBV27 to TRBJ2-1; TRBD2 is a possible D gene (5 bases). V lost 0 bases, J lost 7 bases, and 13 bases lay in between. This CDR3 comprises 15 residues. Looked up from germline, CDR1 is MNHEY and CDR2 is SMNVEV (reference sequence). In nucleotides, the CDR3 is TGTGCCAGCAGTTTATCGAGAGGGCACGGAAATGAGCAGTTCTTC. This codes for CASSLSRGHGNEQFF.

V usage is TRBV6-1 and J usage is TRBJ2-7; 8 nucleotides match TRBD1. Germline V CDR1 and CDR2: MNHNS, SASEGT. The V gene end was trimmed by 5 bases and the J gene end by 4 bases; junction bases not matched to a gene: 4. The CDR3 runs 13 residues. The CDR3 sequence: CASSLQGGYEQYF. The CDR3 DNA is TGTGCCAGCAGTTTACAGGGGGGATACGAGCAGTACTTC.

In nucleotides, the CDR3 is TGTGCCAGTACACAGGGGGCGGGTTACAATGAGCAGTTCTTC. Translation: CASTQGAGYNEQFF. The chain employs TRBV9 and TRBJ2-1; the match to TRBD1 covers 9 bases. This CDR3 has 14 amino acids. J lost 4 bases, V lost 8 bases, and 7 bases had no gene match. Per the germline V gene, CDR1 is SGDLS and CDR2 is YYNGEE.

The CDR3 loop reads CASSPGQGLTYEQYF. As DNA, the CDR3 is TGTGCCAGCAGCCCCGGACAGGGCTTAACCTACGAGCAGTACTTC. The chain carries TRBV7-3 and TRBJ2-7; 8 bases line up with TRBD1. This CDR3 region has 15 residues. Unmatched junction bases numbered 8, after V lost 5 bases and J lost 2 bases. Germline loops: CDR1 SGHTA, CDR2 FQGTGA.

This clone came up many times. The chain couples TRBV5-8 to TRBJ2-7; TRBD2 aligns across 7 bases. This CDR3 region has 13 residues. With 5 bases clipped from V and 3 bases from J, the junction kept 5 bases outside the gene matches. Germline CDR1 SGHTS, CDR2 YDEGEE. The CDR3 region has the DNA TGTGCCAGCAGGGGGGAGGGAAACTACGAGCAGTACTTC. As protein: CASRGEGNYEQYF.

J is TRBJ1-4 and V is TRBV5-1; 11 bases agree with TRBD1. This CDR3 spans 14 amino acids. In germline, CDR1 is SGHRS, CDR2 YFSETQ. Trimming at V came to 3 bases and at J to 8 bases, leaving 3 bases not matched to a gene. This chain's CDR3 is CASSWGQGEEKLFF. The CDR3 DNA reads TGCGCCAGCAGCTGGGGACAGGGGGAAGAAAAACTGTTTTTT. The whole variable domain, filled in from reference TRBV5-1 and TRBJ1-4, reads KAGVTQTPRYLIKTRGQQVTLSCSPISGHRSVSWYQQTPGQGLQFLFEYFSETQRNKGNFPGRFSGRQFSNSRSEMNVSTLELGDSALYLCASSWGQGEEKLFFGSGTQLSVL.